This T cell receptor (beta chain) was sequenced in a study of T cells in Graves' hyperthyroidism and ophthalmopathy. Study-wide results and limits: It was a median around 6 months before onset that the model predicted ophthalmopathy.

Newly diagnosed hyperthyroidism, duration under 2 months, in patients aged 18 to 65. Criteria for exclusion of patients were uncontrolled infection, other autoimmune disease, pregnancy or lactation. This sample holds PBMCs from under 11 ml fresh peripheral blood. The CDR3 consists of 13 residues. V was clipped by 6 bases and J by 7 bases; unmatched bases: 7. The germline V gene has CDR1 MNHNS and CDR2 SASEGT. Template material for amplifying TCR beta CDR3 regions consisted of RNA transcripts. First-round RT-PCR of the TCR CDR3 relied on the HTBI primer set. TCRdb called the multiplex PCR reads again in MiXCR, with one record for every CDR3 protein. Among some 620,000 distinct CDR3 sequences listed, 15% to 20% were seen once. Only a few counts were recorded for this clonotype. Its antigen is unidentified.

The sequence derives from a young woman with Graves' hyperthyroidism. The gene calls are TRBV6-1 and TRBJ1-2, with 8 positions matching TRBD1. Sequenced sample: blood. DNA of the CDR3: TGTGCCAGCAGGGTGACAGGGGTGTCTGGCTACACCTTC. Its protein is CASRVTGVSGYTF.